This is a list of T cell receptor beta chains from one sample in a study of blood T cell repertoires in COVID-19. Some clones are missing from TCRdb's copy, which holds only in-frame ones; the method was immunoSEQ multiplex PCR. The sample has approximately 210,000 clones, approximately 81% seen once. Sample: peripheral blood. These TCRs come from an elderly woman with COVID-19, enrolled during active disease. Each CDR3 is given with its conserved first and last residue. The D gene is left open where the match is weak. Expanded clones are given a class, and other clones once, few, many or no size at all.

size: once
J: TRBJ1-4
D: NA
V: TRBV18
DNA: TGTGCCAGCACCAGGGTTCTCAAGGGTGAAAAACTGTTTTTT
CDR3: CASTRVLKGEKLFF

size: NA
J: TRBJ1-4
D: NA
V: TRBV30
DNA: TGTGCCTGGAGGTCGGGGGGCATGGGTGAAAAACTGTTTTTT
CDR3: CAWRSGGMGEKLFF

size: NA
J: TRBJ2-3
D: NA
V: TRBV6-5
DNA: TGTGCCAGCAGGCTACTACAAAGCACAGATACGCAGTATTTT
CDR3: CASRLLQSTDTQYF

size: once
J: TRBJ2-6
D: NA
V: TRBV18
DNA: TGTGCCAGCTCACGCCCGACAAGTTCGGGGGCCAACGTCCTGACTTTC
CDR3: CASSRPTSSGANVLTF

size: NA
J: TRBJ2-5
D: TRBD1
V: TRBV11-3
DNA: TGTGCCAGCAGCTTAGGACAGGGGGAAGAGACCCAGTACTTC
CDR3: CASSLGQGEETQYF

size: NA
J: TRBJ1-6
D: TRBD1
V: TRBV19
DNA: TGTGCCACCATGGATTGGGGACAGAATAATTCACCCCTCCACTTT
CDR3: CATMDWGQNNSPLHF

size: NA
J: TRBJ1-1
D: TRBD1
V: TRBV29-1
DNA: TGCAGCGTTTCACAGGGGGTTACTGAAGCTTTCTTT
CDR3: CSVSQGVTEAFF

size: NA
J: TRBJ1-4
D: NA
V: TRBV2
DNA: TGTGCCAGCCGACGGGGGGCCGTCGGAAAACTGTTTTTT
CDR3: CASRRGAVGKLFF

size: NA
J: TRBJ2-5
D: TRBD2
V: TRBV9
DNA: TGTGCCAGCAGCGGACTAGCGGAAGAGACCCAGTACTTC
CDR3: CASSGLAEETQYF

size: NA
J: TRBJ1-3
D: TRBD1
V: TRBV28
DNA: TGTGCCAGCAGTTCACAGGGGGCGGGTGGAAACACCATATATTTT
CDR3: CASSSQGAGGNTIYF

size: few
J: TRBJ1-1
D: NA
V: TRBV4-1
DNA: TGCGCCAGCAGCCAAGACTGGGGGGAGGGCACTGAAGCTTTCTTT
CDR3: CASSQDWGEGTEAFF

size: NA
J: TRBJ2-1
D: TRBD2
V: TRBV25-1
DNA: TGTGCCAGCAGCGTAGCGGGGGGGAACAATGAGCAGTTCTTC
CDR3: CASSVAGGNNEQFF

size: once
J: TRBJ2-1
D: NA
V: TRBV7-2
DNA: TGTGCCAGCAGCTTACTAGCCCCAGTCACTTCCAATGAGCAGTTCTTC
CDR3: CASSLLAPVTSNEQFF

size: NA
J: TRBJ1-3
D: NA
V: TRBV3-1/TRBV3-2
DNA: TGTGCCAGCAGCACCCCCAAAACAGGGTACTTGGGAAACACCATATATTTT
CDR3: CASSTPKTGYLGNTIYF

size: NA
J: TRBJ2-5
D: TRBD2
V: TRBV2
DNA: TGTGCCAGCACCGTCCGGGAGGGGCGAGGGGAGACCCAGTACTTC
CDR3: CASTVREGRGETQYF

size: NA
J: TRBJ2-5
D: TRBD2
V: TRBV10-3
DNA: TGTGCCATCAGTGGCGGCGGGGGGCAACGAGGAGAGACCCAGTACTTC
CDR3: CAISGGGGQRGETQYF

size: few
J: TRBJ2-7
D: NA
V: TRBV6-2/TRBV6-3
DNA: TGTGCCAGCAGTTACCCCCCGGGGAGCGCCGCCTACGAGCAGTACTTC
CDR3: CASSYPPGSAAYEQYF

size: NA
J: TRBJ1-6
D: TRBD1
V: TRBV4-2
DNA: TGTGCCAGCAGCCAGGACCCGGGACAGAATTCACCCCTCCACTTT
CDR3: CASSQDPGQNSPLHF

size: few
J: TRBJ2-7
D: TRBD2
V: TRBV5-4
DNA: TGTGCCAGCAGCGGGGAGGGGCTCTACGAGCAGTACTTC
CDR3: CASSGEGLYEQYF

size: NA
J: TRBJ1-3
D: NA
V: TRBV12-3/TRBV12-4
DNA: TGTGCCAGCTCTATCTCGCGTGGAAACACCATATATTTT
CDR3: CASSISRGNTIYF

size: once
J: TRBJ1-5
D: TRBD1
V: TRBV28
DNA: TGTGCCAGCACCTCAACAGGGGTCGTCTTGAGGAGCAATCAGCCCCAGCATTTT
CDR3: CASTSTGVVLRSNQPQHF

size: few
J: TRBJ2-5
D: NA
V: TRBV7-2
DNA: TGTGCCAGCAGCTTAGTTCTAGCTAGGCAAGAGACCCAGTACTTC
CDR3: CASSLVLARQETQYF

size: NA
J: TRBJ1-2
D: NA
V: TRBV24-1
DNA: TGTGCCACCAGTGATTGGACAGCTAACTATGGCTACACCTTC
CDR3: CATSDWTANYGYTF

size: NA
J: TRBJ2-2
D: TRBD2
V: TRBV7-2
DNA: TGTGCCAGCAGCTTTGCTAGCGGGTCGAACACCGGGGAGCTGTTTTTT
CDR3: CASSFASGSNTGELFF

size: NA
J: TRBJ2-4
D: NA
V: TRBV28
DNA: TGTGCCAGCAGTTTACAGGGAATGGCCAAAAACATTCAGTACTTC
CDR3: CASSLQGMAKNIQYF

size: NA
J: TRBJ1-1
D: NA
V: TRBV6-6
DNA: TGTGCCAGCAGCAGACAGTATGAAGCTTTCTTT
CDR3: CASSRQYEAFF

size: NA
J: TRBJ1-5
D: NA
V: TRBV19
DNA: TGTGCCAGTAGTACCCTACAGGGCACCCATCAGCCCCAGCATTTT
CDR3: CASSTLQGTHQPQHF

size: NA
J: TRBJ2-3
D: NA
V: TRBV2
DNA: TGTGCCAGCAGGTATAGAGCGACAGATACGCAGTATTTT
CDR3: CASRYRATDTQYF

size: NA
J: TRBJ1-2
D: TRBD1
V: TRBV20-1
DNA: TGCAGTGCTAGTCGGCAGGGGGACCCCTACACCTTC
CDR3: CSASRQGDPYTF

size: NA
J: TRBJ2-6
D: TRBD1
V: TRBV7-2
DNA: TGTGCCAGCAGCTTAGCAGGGGGCGAAGCCAACGTCCTGACTTTC
CDR3: CASSLAGGEANVLTF

size: NA
J: TRBJ1-4
D: TRBD1
V: TRBV12-3/TRBV12-4
DNA: TGTGCCAGCACCAGGGGGAATGAAAAACTGTTTTTT
CDR3: CASTRGNEKLFF

size: NA
J: TRBJ1-3
D: TRBD1
V: TRBV7-9
DNA: TGTGCCAGCAGCATCCTCAGGGGGTTCTCTGGAAACACCATATATTTT
CDR3: CASSILRGFSGNTIYF

size: once
J: TRBJ2-7
D: NA
V: TRBV21-1
DNA: TGTGCCAGCAGAGACCGCCGGGACAGGGGTCGCTACGAGCAGTACTTC
CDR3: CASRDRRDRGRYEQYF

size: NA
J: TRBJ2-1
D: NA
V: TRBV29-1
DNA: TGCAGCGTTGAAAGGGGTGCGGGGGCGGGCAATGAGCAGTTCTTC
CDR3: CSVERGAGAGNEQFF

size: NA
J: TRBJ2-1
D: TRBD1
V: TRBV19
DNA: TGTGCCAGTAGGAGACAGGGGGCCTACAATGAGCAGTTCTTC
CDR3: CASRRQGAYNEQFF

size: NA
J: TRBJ2-1
D: NA
V: TRBV5-1
DNA: TGCGCCAGCAGCTTCCGGGACACCGCCAATGAGCAGTTCTTC
CDR3: CASSFRDTANEQFF

size: NA
J: TRBJ2-3
D: NA
V: TRBV27
DNA: TGTGCCAGCAGCCTTATGAGGCCCACAGATACGCAGTATTTT
CDR3: CASSLMRPTDTQYF

size: NA
J: TRBJ1-3
D: NA
V: TRBV6-5
DNA: TGTGCCAGCAGAAACGCTGGAGGCTCTGGAAACACCATATATTTT
CDR3: CASRNAGGSGNTIYF

size: few
J: TRBJ1-1
D: NA
V: TRBV12-3/TRBV12-4
DNA: TGTGCCAGCCAATGGGAGTTCAACACTGAAGCTTTCTTT
CDR3: CASQWEFNTEAFF

size: NA
J: TRBJ1-1
D: NA
V: TRBV6-5
DNA: TGTGCCAGCAGTTATACAGGGAAATTTGGAGCTTTCTTT
CDR3: CASSYTGKFGAFF

size: NA
J: TRBJ1-4
D: TRBD1
V: TRBV18
DNA: TGTGCCAGCTCACCGGGACAGCCTAATGAAAAACTGTTTTTT
CDR3: CASSPGQPNEKLFF

size: NA
J: TRBJ2-2
D: TRBD2
V: TRBV25-1
DNA: TGTGCCAGCAGATCTCGGGAGGGATCCCACACCGGGGAGCTGTTTTTT
CDR3: CASRSREGSHTGELFF

size: few
J: TRBJ2-7
D: NA
V: TRBV27
DNA: TGTGCCAGCAGTTTAGACTGGGGACACACCTACGAGCAGTACTTC
CDR3: CASSLDWGHTYEQYF

size: once
J: TRBJ2-5
D: NA
V: TRBV19
DNA: TGTGCCAGTAATGCAGGGTCCTCGGACCAAGAGACCCAGTACTTC
CDR3: CASNAGSSDQETQYF

size: NA
J: TRBJ1-6
D: NA
V: TRBV21-1
DNA: TGTGCCAGCAGCCCAAGAAGCAACAGGGGGCAAACCCAATGGTCACCCCTCCACTTT
CDR3: CASSPRSNRGQTQWSPLHF

size: NA
J: TRBJ1-5
D: TRBD1
V: TRBV5-5
DNA: TGTGCCAGCAGCCCGAGGACAGGAGGCAATCAGCCCCAGCATTTT
CDR3: CASSPRTGGNQPQHF

size: NA
J: TRBJ1-1
D: NA
V: TRBV5-1
DNA: TGCGCCAGCAGCTTCGGGGGTTCTAACACTGAAGCTTTCTTT
CDR3: CASSFGGSNTEAFF

size: NA
J: TRBJ1-6
D: NA
V: TRBV6-6
DNA: TGTGCCAGCAGTCCACAGAGGGCGCCCCTCCACTTT
CDR3: CASSPQRAPLHF